This entry lists 31 T cell receptor beta chains sequenced from one sample in a study of T cell changes during pregnancy in multiple sclerosis. Generated by immunoSEQ multiplex PCR, the TCRdb table keeps only in-frame clones and is missing some. The sample records over 50,000 clones, approximately 92% being singletons. The sample was CD4+ T cells from peripheral blood mononuclear cells, taken in the third trimester of pregnancy. These receptors all come from a female donor with multiple sclerosis, enrolled in a pregnancy study.

This clone was observed a few times. The chain is built from TRBV4-2 and TRBJ1-4; D uncertain. This CDR3 has 14 residues. Per the germline V gene, CDR1 is LGHNA and CDR2 is YNFKEQ. The germline V and J ends were trimmed by 0 bases and 4 bases, with 6 bases remaining between them. The CDR3, as DNA: TGTGCCAGCAGCCAAGATCGTTTTAATGAAAAACTGTTTTTT. This encodes CASSQDRFNEKLFF.

In DNA, the CDR3 is TGTGCCAGCAGCGTGGGGGTAGCGGGCGGGGAGCTGTTTTTT. Translated: CASSVGVAGGELFF. The V gene is TRBV9, the J gene TRBJ2-2; TRBD2 matches 7 bases. The CDR3 runs 14 residues. Germline V CDR1 and CDR2: SGDLS, YYNGEE. V trimming: 2 bases; J trimming: 7 bases; junction bases outside the gene matches: 5.

The chain employs TRBV4-1 and TRBJ1-4; no definite D call. Trimming left V 6 bases short and J 8 bases short, with 13 bases between. Germline V gives CDR1 MGHRA, CDR2 YSYEKL. This CDR3 is 13 amino acids long. The CDR3 DNA sequence: TGCGCCAGCAGTCGAGGGCCGAAGGAAAAACTGTTTTTT. It codes for CASSRGPKEKLFF.

The CDR3 sequence: CASRRNRDNEKLFF. The CDR3 region has the DNA TGCGCCAGCAGAAGAAACAGGGATAATGAAAAACTGTTTTTT. The V gene is TRBV5-1, the J gene TRBJ1-4; possible D gene TRBD1, 6 bases. Trimming took 5 bases from V and 4 from J, leaving 12 bases between them. This CDR3 has 14 amino acids. Germline-derived CDR1 and CDR2 are SGHRS and YFSETQ.

The rearrangement joins TRBV5-4 to TRBJ2-7, with a weak D call TRBD1 (6 bases). Deletions cut 0 bases from V and 8 bases from J, with 21 bases between. This CDR3 comprises 16 residues. Germline assignment: CDR1 SGHNT and CDR2 YYREEE (reference sequence). CDR3 sequence reads: CASSLAGNSWTEKQYF. As DNA, the CDR3 is TGTGCCAGCAGCTTGGCCGGAAACTCTTGGACAGAGAAGCAGTACTTC.

V and J are TRBV30 and TRBJ2-2; D ambiguous. The CDR3 extends over 16 amino acids. Trimming took off 0 bases at V and 2 bases at J, with 13 bases between the two ends. Germline-derived CDR1 and CDR2 are GTSNPN and SVGIG (reference sequence). The CDR3 DNA reads as TGTGCCTGGAGTGTGTGGGCGACCAGTAACACCGGGGAGCTGTTTTTT. Translation: CAWSVWATSNTGELFF. The full variable domain, its missing parts supplied by reference TRBV30 and TRBJ2-2, is SQTIHQWPATLVQPVGSPLSLECTVEGTSNPNLYWYRQAAGRGLQLLFYSVGIGQISSEVPQNLSASRPQDRQFILSSKKLLLSDSGFYLCAWSVWATSNTGELFFGEGSRLTVL.

This chain links TRBV5-6 with TRBJ2-7, with no clear D. The CDR3 contains 13 residues. Germline CDR1 is SGHDT and CDR2 is YYEEEE. V lost 0 bases to trimming and J lost 6 bases, with 10 bases between them. CDR3 in amino acids: CASSLDPQTEQYF. CDR3 coding DNA: TGTGCCAGCAGCTTGGATCCACAGACCGAGCAGTACTTC.

The chain carries TRBV6-5 and TRBJ2-4, with TRBD2 identical over 7 bases. Germline V CDR1 and CDR2: MNHEY, SVGAGI. This CDR3 is 15 amino acids long. Trimming removed 0 bases from V and 1 base from J; junction bases left unmatched: 0. CDR3 nucleotide sequence: TGTGCCAGCAGTTACTCGCGGGGGGCCAAAAACATTCAGTACTTC. This codes for CASSYSRGAKNIQYF.

This chain joins TRBV2 and TRBJ2-7; a weak D match, TRBD2 (5 bases). With 2 bases removed from V and 5 bases from J, the gap between germline ends came to 13 bases. Per the germline V gene, CDR1 is SNHLY and CDR2 is FYNNEI. The CDR3 runs to 14 residues. CDR3 bases: TGTGCCAGCAGTGAATCGACGGGGTGGCACGAGCAGTACTTC. Amino acid sequence: CASSESTGWHEQYF. Variable domain in full (rest from reference TRBV2 and TRBJ2-7): EPEVTQTPSHQVTQMGQEVILRCVPISNHLYFYWYRQILGQKVEFLVSFYNNEISEKSEIFDDQFSVERPDGSNFTLKIRSTKLEDSAMYFCASSESTGWHEQYFGPGTRLTVT.

The chain combines TRBV5-1 with TRBJ2-1; TRBD2 aligns across 9 bases. This CDR3 is 15 amino acids long. With V trimmed by 0 bases and J by 5 bases, 3 bases remained unmatched. The germline V gene has CDR1 SGHRS and CDR2 YFSETQ. The CDR3 nucleotides are TGCGCCAGCAGCTTGGGACTAGCGGTCCACAATGAGCAGTTCTTC. Translation: CASSLGLAVHNEQFF.

The DNA for the CDR3 is TGTGCCAGCATCGAGCGGAATGAGCAGTTCTTC. Amino acids: CASIERNEQFF. The chain has TRBV6-1 and TRBJ2-1, with D perhaps TRBD2 (5 bases). Germline loops: CDR1 MNHNS, CDR2 SASEGT. V was trimmed by 7 bases and J by 7 bases, leaving 8 bases between them. The CDR3 runs to 11 residues.

This clone was recorded once. V gene TRBV10-3 combines with J gene TRBJ2-7; 8 nucleotides agree with TRBD2. The J segment lost 5 bases and the V segment lost 0 bases, leaving 12 bases of the junction unmatched. Germline V gene sequence: CDR1 ENHRY, CDR2 SYGVKD. The CDR3 covers 17 residues. The chain's CDR3 is CAISESRIGGADHEQYF. For the CDR3, the DNA is TGTGCCATCAGTGAGTCGAGAATCGGGGGGGCTGACCACGAGCAGTACTTC.

The rearrangement joins TRBV11-2 to TRBJ2-1, with 7 bases aligning to TRBD2. CDR1 SGHAT and CDR2 FQNNGV come from the germline V gene. The CDR3 totals 13 residues. The V gene end was trimmed by 8 bases and the J gene end by 5 bases; junction bases not matched to a gene: 6. CDR3 in DNA: TGTGCCAGCGGGCGGGAGTGGGACAATGAGCAGTTCTTC. It codes for CASGREWDNEQFF.

The chain links TRBV6-1 to TRBJ1-5; tentatively, D is TRBD1 (6 bases). V was pared by 4 bases and J by 1 base, with 14 bases between. Germline V gives CDR1 MNHNS, CDR2 SASEGT. The CDR3 extends over 16 amino acids. Here the CDR3 DNA reads TGTGCCAGCAGTGTTCAGGGGTCAGGGAGCAATCAGCCCCAGCATTTT. Its translation: CASSVQGSGSNQPQHF.

The chain joins TRBV7-2 to TRBJ1-6, with 9 bases matching TRBD1. CDR3 size: 15 residues. Losses at the gene ends were 5 bases for V and 6 bases for J; bases not matched to a gene: 5. Germline lookup yields CDR1 SGHTA and CDR2 FQGNSA. CDR3 bases: TGTGCCAGCAGCCCCGGGGGACAGGGTAATTCACCCCTCCACTTT. Encoded protein: CASSPGGQGNSPLHF.

V and J are TRBV5-8 and TRBJ2-5; D gene ambiguous. The CDR3 covers 13 residues. Trimming took 1 base from V and 12 from J, leaving 16 bases between them. Germline V gives CDR1 SGHTS, CDR2 YDEGEE. The CDR3 reads CASSLTVRVREYF. The CDR3 DNA reads as TGTGCCAGCAGCTTGACTGTCCGGGTACGGGAGTACTTC.

This rearrangement joins TRBV25-1 to TRBJ2-3, with a possible D match to TRBD1 (7 bases). V lost 5 bases, J lost 7 bases, and 25 bases lay in between. The CDR3 contains 17 residues. Germline loops: CDR1 MGHDK, CDR2 SYGVNS. The CDR3 loop reads CASSLPGVGPGGNTQYF. The CDR3 coding sequence is TGTGCCAGCAGTCTCCCGGGAGTAGGGCCAGGGGGAAATACGCAGTATTTT.

This clone was counted a single time. This rearrangement joins TRBV27 to TRBJ1-5; D is uncertain. The CDR3 runs to 13 residues. CDR1 is MNHEY and CDR2 is SMNVEV in the germline V gene (reference sequence). The V end was cut by 5 bases, the J end by 9 bases, with 14 bases between. CDR3 bases: TGTGCCAGCAGTCCCCCAGGAATATCGCCCCAGCATTTT. Residues: CASSPPGISPQHF.

The J gene is TRBJ1-5, the V gene TRBV6-6, with TRBD1 as a possible D gene (6 bases). Per germline, CDR1 MNHNY and CDR2 SVGAGI (reference sequence). V lost 5 bases to trimming and J lost 0 bases, with 11 bases between them. The CDR3 is made up of 15 amino acids. The CDR3 nucleotides read TGTGCCAGCAGTCATGGACAGCTTAGCAATCAGCCCCAGCATTTT. Protein: CASSHGQLSNQPQHF.

J is TRBJ1-1 and V is TRBV5-5, with TRBD1 identical over 9 bases. CDR1 SGHKS and CDR2 YYEKEE come from the germline V gene (reference sequence). This CDR3 is 15 amino acids long. V dropped 4 bases and J dropped 4; count of bases not matched to a gene: 8. CDR3 sequence (DNA): TGTGCCAGCAGCCCACCTTGGACAGGGGTCACTGAAGCTTTCTTT. Its translation is CASSPPWTGVTEAFF.

The CDR3 coding sequence is TGTGCCAGCGACTACCTCCAAGAGACCCAGTACTTC. Protein product: CASDYLQETQYF. The chain employs TRBV6-1 and TRBJ2-5; tentative D call: TRBD2 (5 bases). Germline CDR1 is MNHNS and CDR2 is SASEGT. V was shortened by 8 bases and J by 1 base, with 8 bases between the two germline ends. This CDR3 is 12 amino acids long.

This chain uses TRBV27 with TRBJ1-1, with D possibly matching TRBD1 (5 bases). CDR1 MNHEY and CDR2 SMNVEV come from the germline V gene (reference sequence). V lost 2 bases and J lost 10, with 14 bases in between. CDR3 size: 13 residues. The CDR3, as DNA: TGTGCCAGCAGTTTACAAGGGGCCTCGGGAGCTTTCTTT. Encoded protein: CASSLQGASGAFF.

The rearrangement links TRBV10-1 to TRBJ2-1; 8 bases are shared with TRBD1. Germline V gene lookup returns CDR1 WNHNN and CDR2 SYGVQD (reference sequence). V shed 7 bases and J 2 bases; nucleotides not matched to a gene: 4. CDR3 length equals 14 residues. The CDR3 protein is CASIRDRPYNEQFF. The CDR3 nucleotides read TGCGCCAGCATCCGGGACAGGCCCTACAATGAGCAGTTCTTC.

The chain has TRBV19 and TRBJ1-5; a weak D match, TRBD1 (5 bases). The V gene lost 9 bases and the J gene lost 8 bases, with 17 bases spanning the gap. This CDR3 has 13 residues. Per the germline V gene, CDR1 is LNHDA and CDR2 is SQIVND (reference sequence). The CDR3, as DNA: TGTGCCAGCCGAGGGAGGGGTAGTGAGCCCCAGCATTTT. Amino acids: CASRGRGSEPQHF.

CDR3 sequence reads: CASSLYDGDTGELFF. The CDR3 DNA reads as TGCGCCAGCAGCTTGTATGACGGGGACACCGGGGAGCTGTTTTTT. The chain combines TRBV5-1 with TRBJ2-2; tentatively, D is TRBD2 (5 bases). The V gene lost 1 base and the J gene lost 3 bases, with 10 bases spanning the gap. Germline CDR1 SGHRS, CDR2 YFSETQ. The CDR3 extends over 15 amino acids.

This chain connects TRBV28 to TRBJ2-4; 10 nucleotides match TRBD1. This CDR3 is 15 amino acids long. The V and J ends lost 7 bases and 1 base, in that order; junction bases with no gene match: 4. Germline values: CDR1 MDHEN, CDR2 SYDVKM. For the CDR3, the DNA is TGTGCCAGCAAGGGGACAGGGGACGCCAAAAACATTCAGTACTTC. It specifies CASKGTGDAKNIQYF. Using reference TRBV28 and TRBJ2-4 for the parts outside the CDR3, the full variable domain is DVKVTQSSRYLVKRTGEKVFLECVQDMDHENMFWYRQDPGLGLRLIYFSYDVKMKEKGDIPEGYSVSREKKERFSLILESASTNQTSMYLCASKGTGDAKNIQYFGAGTRLSVL.

The J gene is TRBJ1-3, the V gene TRBV7-9; 7 nucleotides agree with TRBD1. V trimming: 1 base; J trimming: 0 bases; junction bases outside the gene matches: 6. The CDR3 sequence is 17 residues long. The germline V gene has CDR1 SEHNR and CDR2 FQNEAQ (reference sequence). The CDR3 reads CASSLVDRVFSGNTIYF. The CDR3, as DNA: TGTGCCAGCAGCTTAGTCGACAGGGTATTCTCTGGAAACACCATATATTTT. Drawing the rest from reference TRBV7-9 and TRBJ1-3, the complete variable domain is DTGVSQNPRHKITKRGQNVTFRCDPISEHNRLYWYRQTLGQGPEFLTYFQNEAQLEKSRLLSDRFSAERPKGSFSTLEIQRTEQGDSAMYLCASSLVDRVFSGNTIYFGEGSWLTVV.

This clone was counted a few times. The chain recombines TRBV6-1 with TRBJ1-5, with D possibly being TRBD1 (6 bases). This CDR3 has 16 amino acids. Trimming removed 1 base at V and 3 bases at J, with 13 bases between. The germline V gene has CDR1 MNHNS and CDR2 SASEGT. Here the CDR3 reads CASSEGGGPNNQPQHF. The CDR3 DNA is TGTGCCAGCAGTGAAGGCGGGGGGCCGAACAATCAGCCCCAGCATTTT.

This chain joins TRBV5-4 and TRBJ1-6, with 9 bases lining up with TRBD1. The J segment lost 6 bases and the V segment lost 4 bases, leaving 5 bases of the junction unmatched. Germline lookup yields CDR1 SGHNT and CDR2 YYREEE (reference sequence). The CDR3 spans 15 residues. The CDR3 DNA is TGTGCCAGCAGCCAGGACAGGGGCTCTAATTCACCCCTCCACTTT. It specifies CASSQDRGSNSPLHF.

The chain joins TRBV10-3 to TRBJ1-2; 8 bases match TRBD1. Germline V gives CDR1 ENHRY, CDR2 SYGVKD. The CDR3 has 14 amino acids. V lost 3 bases, J lost 4 bases, and 4 bases stayed unmatched. This CDR3 is CAISDRGRGYGYTF. CDR3 in DNA: TGTGCCATCAGTGACAGGGGGCGAGGCTATGGCTACACCTTC.

The chain carries TRBV7-9 and TRBJ1-2; D call uncertain. The CDR3 sequence is 13 residues long. The V and J ends lost 7 bases and 6 bases respectively, with 15 bases between them. Germline CDR1 reads SEHNR; CDR2 reads FQNEAQ (reference sequence). This CDR3 is CASTITGLDGYTF. CDR3 sequence (DNA): TGTGCCAGCACGATTACTGGGCTGGATGGCTACACCTTC.